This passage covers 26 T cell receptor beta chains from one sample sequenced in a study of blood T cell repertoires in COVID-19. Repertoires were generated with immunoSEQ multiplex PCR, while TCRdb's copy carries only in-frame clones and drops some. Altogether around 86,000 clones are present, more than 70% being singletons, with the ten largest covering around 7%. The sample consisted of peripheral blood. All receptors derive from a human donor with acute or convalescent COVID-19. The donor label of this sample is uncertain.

The CDR3 DNA reads TGTGCCATCAGTGAGCCTGGATCGGAAGGGGGCCCCTACGAGCAGTACTTC. Its translation is CAISEPGSEGGPYEQYF. V gene TRBV10-3 combines with J gene TRBJ2-7; 7 bases agree with TRBD1. The CDR3 runs to 17 residues. Per the germline V gene, CDR1 is ENHRY and CDR2 is SYGVKD. V dropped 2 bases and J dropped 2; count of bases not matched to a gene: 12.

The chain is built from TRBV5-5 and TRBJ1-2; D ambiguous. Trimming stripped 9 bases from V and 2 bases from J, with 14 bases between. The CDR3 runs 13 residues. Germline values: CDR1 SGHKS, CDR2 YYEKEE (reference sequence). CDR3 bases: TGTGCCACCTCAGCGCCTCCGAACTATGGCTACACCTTC. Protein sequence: CATSAPPNYGYTF.

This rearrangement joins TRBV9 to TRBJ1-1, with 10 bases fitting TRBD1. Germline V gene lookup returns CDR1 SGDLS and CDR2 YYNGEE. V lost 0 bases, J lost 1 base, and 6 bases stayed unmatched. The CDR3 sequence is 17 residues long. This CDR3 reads CASSVASRQGANTEAFF. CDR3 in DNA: TGTGCCAGCAGCGTAGCCTCCCGACAGGGGGCGAACACTGAAGCTTTCTTT.

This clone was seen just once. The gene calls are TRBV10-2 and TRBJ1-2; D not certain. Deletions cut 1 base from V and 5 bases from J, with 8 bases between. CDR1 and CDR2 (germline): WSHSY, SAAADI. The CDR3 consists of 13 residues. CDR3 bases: TGCGCCAGCAGTGAGTTTAGTGGTTATGGCTACACCTTC. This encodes CASSEFSGYGYTF.

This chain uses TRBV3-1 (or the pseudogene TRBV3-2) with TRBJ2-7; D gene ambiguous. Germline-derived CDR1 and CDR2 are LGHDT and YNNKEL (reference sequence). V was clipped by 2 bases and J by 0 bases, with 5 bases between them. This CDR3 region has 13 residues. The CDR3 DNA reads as TGTGCCAGCAGCCAAACAGCCTCCTACGAGCAGTACTTC. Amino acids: CASSQTASYEQYF.

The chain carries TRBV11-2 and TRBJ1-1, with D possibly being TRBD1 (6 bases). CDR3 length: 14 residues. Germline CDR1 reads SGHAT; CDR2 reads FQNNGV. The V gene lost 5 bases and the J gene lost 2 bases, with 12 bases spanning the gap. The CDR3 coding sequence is TGTGCCAGCAGCACCGGGACACCAAACACTGAAGCTTTCTTT. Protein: CASSTGTPNTEAFF.

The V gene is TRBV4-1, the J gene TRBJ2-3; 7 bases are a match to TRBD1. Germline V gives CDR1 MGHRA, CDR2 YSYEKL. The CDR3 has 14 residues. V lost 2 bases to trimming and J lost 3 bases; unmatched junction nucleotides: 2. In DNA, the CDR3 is TGCGCCAGCAGCCAAACAGGGGTGACAGATACGCAGTATTTT. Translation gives CASSQTGVTDTQYF.

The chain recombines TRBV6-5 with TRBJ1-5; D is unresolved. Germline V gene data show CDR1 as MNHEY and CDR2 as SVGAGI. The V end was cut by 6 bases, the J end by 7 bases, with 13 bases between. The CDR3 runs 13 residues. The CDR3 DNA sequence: TGTGCCAGCAGCGCGCGGGGAGGGCAGCCCCAGCATTTT. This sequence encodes CASSARGGQPQHF.

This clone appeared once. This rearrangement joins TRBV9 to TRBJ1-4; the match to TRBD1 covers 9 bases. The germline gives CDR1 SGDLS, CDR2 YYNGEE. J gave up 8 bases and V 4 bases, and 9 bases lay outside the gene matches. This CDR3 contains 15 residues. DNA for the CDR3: TGTGCCAGCAGCCTCAGGGGGACAGGGTTCGAAAAACTGTTTTTT. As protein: CASSLRGTGFEKLFF.

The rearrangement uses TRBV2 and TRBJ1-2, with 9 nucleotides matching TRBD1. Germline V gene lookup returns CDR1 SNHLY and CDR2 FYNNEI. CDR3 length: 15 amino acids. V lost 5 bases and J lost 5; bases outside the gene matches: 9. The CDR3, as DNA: TGTGCCAGCAGTCAAACCATGACAGGGGGATATGGCTACACCTTC. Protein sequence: CASSQTMTGGYGYTF.

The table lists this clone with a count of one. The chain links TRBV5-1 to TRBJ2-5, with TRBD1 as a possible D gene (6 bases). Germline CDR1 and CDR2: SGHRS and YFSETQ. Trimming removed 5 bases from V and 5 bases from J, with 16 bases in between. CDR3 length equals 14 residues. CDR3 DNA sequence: TGCGCCAGCAGGGGTTCCAGGGGTGGGGAGACCCAGTACTTC. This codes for CASRGSRGGETQYF.

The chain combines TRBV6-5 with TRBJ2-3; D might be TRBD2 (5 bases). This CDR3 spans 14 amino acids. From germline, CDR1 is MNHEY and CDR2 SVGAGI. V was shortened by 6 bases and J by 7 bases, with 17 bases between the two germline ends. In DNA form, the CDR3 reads TGTGCCAGCAGGGGAGCTGGCCCCGACAATACGCAGTATTTT. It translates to CASRGAGPDNTQYF.

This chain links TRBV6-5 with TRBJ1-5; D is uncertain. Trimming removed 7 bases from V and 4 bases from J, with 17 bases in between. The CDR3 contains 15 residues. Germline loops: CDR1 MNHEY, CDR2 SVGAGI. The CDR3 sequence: CASIGSGSQNQPQHF. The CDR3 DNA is TGTGCCAGCATCGGAAGCGGCAGCCAGAATCAGCCCCAGCATTTT.

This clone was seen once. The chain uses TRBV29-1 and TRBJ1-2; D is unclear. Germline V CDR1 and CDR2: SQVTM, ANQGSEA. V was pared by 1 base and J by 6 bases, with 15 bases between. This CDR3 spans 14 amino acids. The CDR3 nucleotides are TGCAGCGTTGAAGGTGGAGGGTCAGGCCATGGCTACACCTTC. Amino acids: CSVEGGGSGHGYTF.

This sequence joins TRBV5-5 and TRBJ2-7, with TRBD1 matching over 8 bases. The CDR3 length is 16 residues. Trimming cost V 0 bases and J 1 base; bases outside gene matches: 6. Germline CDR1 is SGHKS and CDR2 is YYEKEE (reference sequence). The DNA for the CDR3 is TGTGCCAGCAGCTTGGACTACCAGGGGGCTTCCTACGAGCAGTACTTC. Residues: CASSLDYQGASYEQYF.

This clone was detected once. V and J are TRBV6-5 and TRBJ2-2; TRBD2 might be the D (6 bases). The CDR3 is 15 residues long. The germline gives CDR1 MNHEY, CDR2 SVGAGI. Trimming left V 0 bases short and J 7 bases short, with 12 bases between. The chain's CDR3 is CASSYSSGVDGELFF. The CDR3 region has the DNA TGTGCCAGCAGTTACTCTTCGGGGGTGGACGGGGAGCTGTTTTTT.

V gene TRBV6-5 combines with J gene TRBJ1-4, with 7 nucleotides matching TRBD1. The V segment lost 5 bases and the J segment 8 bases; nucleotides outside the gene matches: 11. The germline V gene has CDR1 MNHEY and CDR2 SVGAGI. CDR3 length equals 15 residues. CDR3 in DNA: TGTGCCAGCAGTCCTGACAGGGTTTTGGGCGAAAAACTGTTTTTT. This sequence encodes CASSPDRVLGEKLFF.

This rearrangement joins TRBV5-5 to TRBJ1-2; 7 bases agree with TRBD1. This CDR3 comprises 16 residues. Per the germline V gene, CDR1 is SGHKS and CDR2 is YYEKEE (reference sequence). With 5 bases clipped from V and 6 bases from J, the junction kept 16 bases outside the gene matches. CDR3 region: CASSLEGSRGIDGYTF. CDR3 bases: TGTGCCAGCAGTCTGGAGGGGAGCAGGGGGATTGATGGCTACACCTTC.

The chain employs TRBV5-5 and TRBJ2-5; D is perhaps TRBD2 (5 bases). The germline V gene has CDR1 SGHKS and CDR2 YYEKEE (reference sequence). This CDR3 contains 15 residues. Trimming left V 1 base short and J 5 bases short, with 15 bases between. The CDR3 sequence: CASSLNGNVGETQYF. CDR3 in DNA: TGTGCCAGCAGCTTGAACGGGAACGTCGGGGAGACCCAGTACTTC.

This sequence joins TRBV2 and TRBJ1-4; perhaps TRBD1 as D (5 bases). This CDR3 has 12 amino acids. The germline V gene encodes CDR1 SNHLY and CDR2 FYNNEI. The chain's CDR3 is CAFDRTNEKLFF. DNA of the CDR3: TGTGCTTTCGACAGAACTAATGAAAAACTGTTTTTT. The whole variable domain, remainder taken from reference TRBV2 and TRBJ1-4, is EPEVTQTPSHQVTQMGQEVILRCVPISNHLYFYWYRQILGQKVEFLVSFYNNEISEKSEIFDDQFSVERPDGSNFTLKIRSTKLEDSAMYFCAFDRTNEKLFFGSGTQLSVL.

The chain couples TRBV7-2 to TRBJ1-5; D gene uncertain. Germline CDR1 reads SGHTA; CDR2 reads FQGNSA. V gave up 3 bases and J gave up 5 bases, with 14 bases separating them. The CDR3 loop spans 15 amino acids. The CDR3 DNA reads TGTGCCAGCAGCTTCCGGGGTATAGGGCATCAGCCCCAGCATTTT. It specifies CASSFRGIGHQPQHF.

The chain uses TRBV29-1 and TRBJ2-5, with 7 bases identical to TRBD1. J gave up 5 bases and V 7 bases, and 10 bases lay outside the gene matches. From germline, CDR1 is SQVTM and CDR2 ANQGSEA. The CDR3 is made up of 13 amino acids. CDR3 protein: CSGKTGWGETQYF. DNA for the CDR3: TGCAGCGGAAAGACAGGGTGGGGGGAGACCCAGTACTTC.

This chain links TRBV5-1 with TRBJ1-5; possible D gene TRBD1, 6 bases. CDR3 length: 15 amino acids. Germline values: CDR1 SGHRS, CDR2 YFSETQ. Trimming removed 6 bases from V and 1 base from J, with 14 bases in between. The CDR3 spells CASTRYRDSNQPQHF. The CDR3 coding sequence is TGCGCCAGCACCAGGTACAGGGACAGCAATCAGCCCCAGCATTTT. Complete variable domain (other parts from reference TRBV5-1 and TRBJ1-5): KAGVTQTPRYLIKTRGQQVTLSCSPISGHRSVSWYQQTPGQGLQFLFEYFSETQRNKGNFPGRFSGRQFSNSRSEMNVSTLELGDSALYLCASTRYRDSNQPQHFGDGTRLSIL.

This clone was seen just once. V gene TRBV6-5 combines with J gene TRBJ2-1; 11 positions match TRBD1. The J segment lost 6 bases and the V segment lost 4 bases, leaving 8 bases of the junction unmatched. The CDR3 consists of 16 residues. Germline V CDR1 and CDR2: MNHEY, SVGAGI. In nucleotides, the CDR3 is TGTGCCAGCAGTTTTGGACAGGGGGCGCACCTCAATGAGCAGTTCTTC. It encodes CASSFGQGAHLNEQFF.

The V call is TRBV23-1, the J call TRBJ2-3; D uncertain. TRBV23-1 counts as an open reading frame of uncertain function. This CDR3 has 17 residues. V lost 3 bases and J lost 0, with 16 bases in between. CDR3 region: CASSHPRIATSTDTQYF. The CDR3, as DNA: TGCGCCAGCAGTCACCCCAGGATTGCTACTAGCACAGATACGCAGTATTTT.

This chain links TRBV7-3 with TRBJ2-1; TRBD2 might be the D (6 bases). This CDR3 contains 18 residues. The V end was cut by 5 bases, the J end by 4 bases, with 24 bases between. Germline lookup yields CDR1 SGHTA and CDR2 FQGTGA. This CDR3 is CASSQASVSSSLYNEQFF. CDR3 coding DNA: TGTGCCAGCAGCCAAGCTAGCGTATCCAGCTCCTTATACAATGAGCAGTTCTTC.